Listed here are 27 T cell receptor beta chains from one sample, sequenced in a study of T cells expressing NK-cell markers. TCRdb reprocessed the 5' RACE reads and stores each CDR3 protein as one record, lacking DNA. This repertoire includes a few hundred thousand distinct CDR3 sequences. Specimen: blood T cells: a sorted CD56 or NKG2C T cell subset, CD4+ or CD8+ T cells, or bulk PBMC T cells (not recorded which). Every receptor here comes from a woman aged 45-65 years in good health.

V is TRBV5-6 and J is TRBJ2-7; the D call from TCRdb, TRBD1, cannot be confirmed without DNA. This CDR3 has 14 amino acids. In germline, CDR1 is SGHDT, CDR2 YYEEEE. CDR3: CASSWRDGAYEQYF.

CDR3 in amino acids: CATSREEIAGVDTQYF. The chain carries TRBV15 and TRBJ2-3; the TCRdb D gene call, TRBD2, has no DNA to confirm it. The length of the CDR3 is 16 residues. CDR1 LNHNV and CDR2 YYDKDF come from the germline V gene (reference sequence). Using reference TRBV15 and TRBJ2-3 for the parts outside the CDR3, the full variable domain is DAMVIQNPRYQVTQFGKPVTLSCSQTLNHNVMYWYQQKSSQAPKLLFHYYDKDFNNEADTPDNFQSRRPNTSFCFLDIRSPGLGDTAMYLCATSREEIAGVDTQYFGPGTRLTVL.

The chain employs TRBV5-6 and TRBJ2-1; TCRdb names TRBD2, which stays unverified in the absence of DNA. Germline assignment: CDR1 SGHDT and CDR2 YYEEEE. The CDR3 runs 15 residues. CDR3 sequence: CASSLVLAGFNEQFF. Full variable domain (remainder filled in from reference TRBV5-6 and TRBJ2-1): DAGVTQSPTHLIKTRGQQVTLRCSPKSGHDTVSWYQQALGQGPQFIFQYYEEEERQRGNFPDRFSGHQFPNYSSELNVNALLLGDSALYLCASSLVLAGFNEQFFGPGTRLTVL.

The chain combines TRBV6-2 or TRBV6-3 with TRBJ2-1. The CDR3 spans 12 residues. Germline CDR1 MNHEY, CDR2 SVGEGT. CDR3 region: CASASNGNEQFF.

The chain joins TRBV6-2 or TRBV6-3 to TRBJ2-7; TCRdb returns TRBD2, unconfirmable since there is no DNA. CDR1 is MNHEY, CDR2 SVGEGT, per germline. The CDR3 spans 19 residues. CDR3: CASSPQGAGTSGRMDEQYF.

This rearrangement joins TRBV27 to TRBJ2-3; TCRdb outputs TRBD1, but without DNA this stays unchecked. CDR1 and CDR2 from the germline V gene are MNHEY and SMNVEV (reference sequence). The CDR3 has 14 amino acids. This CDR3 is CASSRDRATDTQYF.

The chain has TRBV12-5 and TRBJ1-5; TCRdb selects TRBD1, and the lack of DNA leaves this call unchecked. Germline lookup yields CDR1 LGHNT and CDR2 FRNRAP. The CDR3 covers 16 residues. The CDR3 sequence: CASGWGLTGNAQPQHF.

The V call is TRBV5-5, the J call TRBJ1-2; TCRdb picks TRBD1, but there is no DNA to check that call. CDR1 is SGHKS, CDR2 YYEKEE, per germline (reference sequence). The CDR3 totals 14 residues. CDR3 region: CASSRPGTGNGYTF.

The CDR3 is CASSGARESRGYTF. The chain couples TRBV12-3 or TRBV12-4 to TRBJ1-2; TCRdb returns TRBD1, unconfirmable since there is no DNA. CDR3 length equals 14 residues.

This chain connects TRBV11-3 to TRBJ2-3; TCRdb outputs TRBD1, but without DNA this stays unchecked. CDR3 length: 16 amino acids. Germline values: CDR1 SGHNT, CDR2 YENEEA. CDR3 loop: CASSSGQGAGQDTQYF.

This chain joins TRBV7-2 and TRBJ1-1. This CDR3 spans 11 amino acids. Germline V gene data show CDR1 as SGHTA and CDR2 as FQGNSA. CDR3 amino acids: CASREALGAFF.

The V gene is TRBV12-3 or TRBV12-4, the J gene TRBJ2-1. CDR3 length: 15 residues. CDR3 in amino acids: CASSLATSVTNEQFF.

V is TRBV20-1 and J is TRBJ1-2. Germline lookup yields CDR1 DFQATT and CDR2 SNEGSKA (reference sequence). The CDR3 runs 14 residues. This CDR3 reads CSAPQGGPVTGYTF.

CDR3 amino acids: CASRYDRGNTEAFF. V usage is TRBV6-5 and J usage is TRBJ1-1; TCRdb gives TRBD1 as the D gene, but with no DNA this cannot be confirmed. CDR1 and CDR2 from the germline V gene are MNHEY and SVGAGI. CDR3 size: 14 residues.

This chain joins TRBV5-1 and TRBJ2-5; TCRdb's D call, TRBD1, is unchecked because there is no DNA. The CDR3 consists of 14 residues. From germline, CDR1 is SGHRS and CDR2 YFSETQ. This chain's CDR3 is CASSLAGAGETQYF.

V is TRBV20-1 and J is TRBJ2-1; the D gene TCRdb calls, TRBD2, cannot be checked with no DNA. The germline V gene has CDR1 DFQATT and CDR2 SNEGSKA (reference sequence). The CDR3 has 14 residues. The CDR3 region is CSARGLTNYNEQFF.

The chain is built from TRBV29-1 and TRBJ1-1. The V gene's germline CDR1 is SQVTM and CDR2 ANQGSEA. The CDR3 consists of 11 residues. The CDR3 sequence is CSVEVGLGAFF.

The rearrangement links TRBV7-3 to TRBJ1-6; TCRdb's D call, TRBD1, is unchecked because there is no DNA. This CDR3 spans 17 amino acids. CDR1 is SGHTA and CDR2 is FQGTGA in the germline V gene. The CDR3 sequence: CASSSGTTGLGGSPLHF.

The CDR3 reads CASRTSGSGDTQYF. The chain recombines TRBV7-6 with TRBJ2-3; TCRdb's D gene call, TRBD2, goes unchecked for lack of DNA. Germline V gene sequence: CDR1 SGHVS, CDR2 FNYEAQ. The CDR3 loop spans 14 amino acids.

J is TRBJ2-7 and V is TRBV25-1; TCRdb selects TRBD2, and the lack of DNA leaves this call unchecked. Germline V CDR1 and CDR2: MGHDK, SYGVNS. CDR3 length equals 14 residues. The CDR3 spells CASSESWATYEQYF.

The V call is TRBV3-1, the J call TRBJ1-6. The germline CDR1 and CDR2 sequences are LGHDT and YNNKEL (reference sequence). CDR3 length: 13 amino acids. Here the CDR3 reads CASSPAVGSPLHF.

The chain's CDR3 is CSASFMAGGAYEQYF. The chain links TRBV20-1 to TRBJ2-7; TCRdb lists TRBD2, though no DNA is available to test this call. Germline V gene lookup returns CDR1 DFQATT and CDR2 SNEGSKA (reference sequence). The CDR3 loop spans 15 amino acids.

The chain joins TRBV19 to TRBJ1-5; TCRdb outputs TRBD1, but without DNA this stays unchecked. Per the germline V gene, CDR1 is LNHDA and CDR2 is SQIVND (reference sequence). The CDR3 runs to 19 residues. CDR3 loop: CASSTQTPGHTDSNQPQHF.

The V call is TRBV5-6, the J call TRBJ2-7. The CDR3 has 15 residues. Germline V lookup: CDR1 SGHDT, CDR2 YYEEEE. The chain's CDR3 is CASSLGVAVFFEQYF.

V usage is TRBV7-6 and J usage is TRBJ2-7; the TCRdb call, TRBD2, lacks DNA for checking. Germline V gives CDR1 SGHVS, CDR2 FNYEAQ. The CDR3 covers 16 residues. CDR3 region: CASSPALAGYSYEQYF.

The gene calls are TRBV20-1 and TRBJ2-5; the D call of TRBD2 rests on TCRdb alone, since no DNA is present to check it. Germline V lookup: CDR1 DFQATT, CDR2 SNEGSKA (reference sequence). This CDR3 contains 14 residues. The CDR3 protein is CSARQSGRQETQYF.

The V and J genes are TRBV14 and TRBJ1-3. This CDR3 is built from 14 residues. Germline CDR1 and CDR2: SGHDN and FVKESK. The chain's CDR3 is CASSRLGSGNTIYF.